These 23 T cell receptor beta chains came from one sample sequenced in a study of blood T cell repertoires in COVID-19. Repertoires were generated with immunoSEQ multiplex PCR, while TCRdb's copy carries only in-frame clones and drops some. The sample holds 100,000 to 150,000 clones; less than 90% are singletons and the top ten take just over 6.5%. The sequenced material came from peripheral blood. Every receptor here comes from a man older than 75 with active or convalescent COVID-19.

The chain is built from TRBV6-5 and TRBJ2-5, with a tentative D call TRBD2 (7 bases). The CDR3 sequence is 16 residues long. Germline-derived CDR1 and CDR2 are MNHEY and SVGAGI. V lost 1 base and J lost 3, with 15 bases in between. The CDR3 DNA follows: TGTGCCAGCAGTTACTGGGGGGGCGTGACTAAAGAGACCCAGTACTTC. It is translated as CASSYWGGVTKETQYF.

CDR3 amino acids: CASSQEGGNSGNTIYF. CDR3 bases: TGTGCCAGCAGCCAAGAAGGGGGCAACTCTGGAAACACCATATATTTT. The chain couples TRBV4-2 to TRBJ1-3, with 7 bases identical to TRBD1. The germline V gene has CDR1 LGHNA and CDR2 YNFKEQ. This CDR3 spans 16 amino acids. V lost 0 bases, J lost 0 bases, and 2 bases stayed unmatched.

J is TRBJ2-3 and V is TRBV19, with D possibly TRBD1 on 7 matching bases. V was shortened by 6 bases and J by 3 bases, with 13 bases between the two germline ends. The CDR3 totals 14 residues. Germline assignment: CDR1 LNHDA and CDR2 SQIVND (reference sequence). CDR3 DNA sequence: TGTGCCAGTAGGGAGGGACAGAATACAGATACGCAGTATTTT. This translates into CASREGQNTDTQYF.

The chain uses TRBV4-2 and TRBJ2-3, with unresolved D. CDR3 length: 16 amino acids. V was shortened by 0 bases and J by 2 bases, with 12 bases between the two germline ends. The germline V gene has CDR1 LGHNA and CDR2 YNFKEQ. CDR3 region: CASSQDWALLTDTQYF. In DNA, the CDR3 is TGTGCCAGCAGCCAAGATTGGGCGTTACTCACAGATACGCAGTATTTT.

This chain joins TRBV28 and TRBJ2-7, with 7 nucleotides matching TRBD1. Germline V gene lookup returns CDR1 MDHEN and CDR2 SYDVKM. V gave up 6 bases and J gave up 4 bases; unmatched junction bases: 12. The CDR3 spans 15 residues. In DNA form, the CDR3 reads TGTGCCAGCAGGCCGCCCCGGGACAGTGGATACGAGCAGTACTTC. It encodes CASRPPRDSGYEQYF.

The CDR3 DNA sequence: TGTGCCAGCAGTTTCGGCCAGGTCCGAAACACCGGGGAGCTGTTTTTT. It translates to CASSFGQVRNTGELFF. The V and J genes are TRBV28 and TRBJ2-2; D gene ambiguous. Germline V gives CDR1 MDHEN, CDR2 SYDVKM. Trimming took 3 bases from V and 2 from J, leaving 13 bases between them. The CDR3 contains 16 residues.

The V call is TRBV6-5, the J call TRBJ1-4; TRBD1 matches 9 bases. The CDR3 is made up of 15 amino acids. With V trimmed by 5 bases and J by 4 bases, 5 bases remained unmatched. Germline loops: CDR1 MNHEY, CDR2 SVGAGI. The CDR3 DNA follows: TGTGCCAGCAGTCCAGGGGGACAGGGTAATGAAAAACTGTTTTTT. Protein product: CASSPGGQGNEKLFF.

The CDR3 DNA sequence: TGTGCCAGTAATGACGCCGGGGGAAGGGAAAAACTGTTTTTT. Residues: CASNDAGGREKLFF. The chain combines TRBV19 with TRBJ1-4; D is perhaps TRBD1 (5 bases). CDR1 is LNHDA and CDR2 is SQIVND in the germline V gene (reference sequence). This CDR3 region has 14 residues. V lost 7 bases, J lost 8 bases, and 17 bases lay in between.

The CDR3 bases are TGCGCCAGCAGCCAAGATGCCCAGGGGCCGGAAGCTTTCTTT. Translated, it gives CASSQDAQGPEAFF. The chain joins TRBV4-1 to TRBJ1-1, with a weak D call TRBD1 (6 bases). CDR3 length: 14 residues. The ends were cut back, 0 bases at V and 8 bases at J, with 13 bases in the middle. CDR1 MGHRA and CDR2 YSYEKL come from the germline V gene.

The chain carries TRBV7-9 and TRBJ2-3; 9 nucleotides match TRBD2. Germline V gene lookup returns CDR1 SEHNR and CDR2 FQNEAQ (reference sequence). The CDR3 sequence is 15 residues long. The V segment lost 1 base and the J segment 7 bases; nucleotides outside the gene matches: 6. CDR3 loop: CASSLGRGRGYTQYF. The CDR3 DNA reads as TGTGCCAGCAGCTTAGGCCGCGGGAGGGGGTATACGCAGTATTTT.

The V and J genes are TRBV2 and TRBJ2-7, with a possible D match to TRBD1 (6 bases). Germline CDR1 SNHLY, CDR2 FYNNEI. This CDR3 is built from 14 residues. Trimming cost V 5 bases and J 2 bases, with 13 bases left between them. The CDR3, as DNA: TGTGCCAGCAGTTGGCAGGGGCAAACCTACGAGCAGTACTTC. This gives the protein CASSWQGQTYEQYF.

The rearrangement uses TRBV27 and TRBJ2-2, with D possibly being TRBD1 (7 bases). The length of the CDR3 is 15 residues. Germline-derived CDR1 and CDR2 are MNHEY and SMNVEV (reference sequence). V lost 1 base, J lost 5 bases, and 11 bases lay in between. CDR3 sequence: CASSLWRGRTGELFF. The CDR3 nucleotides are TGTGCCAGCAGTTTATGGAGGGGGCGGACCGGGGAGCTGTTTTTT.

The chain employs TRBV19 and TRBJ1-1; D gene uncertain. This CDR3 is 14 amino acids long. With 2 bases removed from V and 7 bases from J, the gap between germline ends came to 14 bases. CDR1 and CDR2 (germline): LNHDA, SQIVND (reference sequence). CDR3 nucleotides: TGTGCCAGTAGTATACGCAGGCAGATTCATGAAGCTTTCTTT. Translation gives CASSIRRQIHEAFF.

This clone was seen more than once but under ten times. This chain connects TRBV3-1 (or the pseudogene TRBV3-2) to TRBJ2-7; 10 nucleotides line up with TRBD2. Germline assignment: CDR1 LGHDT and CDR2 YNNKEL (reference sequence). This CDR3 is built from 13 residues. The ends lost 4 bases at V and 5 bases at J; junction bases unmatched: 2. DNA of the CDR3: TGTGCCAGCAGCCTAGCGGGGGGAAACGAGCAGTACTTC. Translating it yields CASSLAGGNEQYF.

The chain joins TRBV20-1 to TRBJ1-1; 7 positions agree with TRBD1. CDR3 length: 14 residues. Per germline, CDR1 DFQATT and CDR2 SNEGSKA (reference sequence). V dropped 3 bases and J dropped 0; count of bases not matched to a gene: 4. The CDR3 sequence is CSASRDSMNTEAFF. DNA for the CDR3: TGCAGTGCTAGTAGGGACAGCATGAACACTGAAGCTTTCTTT.

V and J are TRBV4-3 and TRBJ1-2; 7 nucleotides line up with TRBD1. The V and J ends lost 2 bases and 7 bases, in that order; junction bases with no gene match: 7. The CDR3 runs 14 residues. Germline values: CDR1 LGHNA, CDR2 YSLEER. The CDR3, as DNA: TGCGCCAGCAGCCAACATGACAGGGTCGGTGGCTACACCTTC. Protein product: CASSQHDRVGGYTF.

This clone was recorded once. The gene calls are TRBV28 and TRBJ2-4; 7 bases fit TRBD1. Trimming at V came to 8 bases and at J to 0 bases, leaving 13 bases not matched to a gene. This CDR3 spans 17 amino acids. The V gene's germline CDR1 is MDHEN and CDR2 SYDVKM. The CDR3 bases are TGTGCCAGCCAGCCATCGGGACAGTTAATAGCCAAAAACATTCAGTACTTC. Residues: CASQPSGQLIAKNIQYF. The variable domain in full, completed from reference TRBV28 and TRBJ2-4, reads DVKVTQSSRYLVKRTGEKVFLECVQDMDHENMFWYRQDPGLGLRLIYFSYDVKMKEKGDIPEGYSVSREKKERFSLILESASTNQTSMYLCASQPSGQLIAKNIQYFGAGTRLSVL.

The table lists this clone with a count of one. The chain is built from TRBV12-3 or TRBV12-4 and TRBJ1-1; perhaps TRBD1 as D (5 bases). The CDR3 loop spans 13 amino acids. Trimming cost V 4 bases and J 6 bases, with 12 bases left between them. This chain's CDR3 is CASSYSGGSEAFF. Written as DNA, the CDR3 is TGTGCCAGCAGTTACTCTGGGGGGTCTGAAGCTTTCTTT.

This chain joins TRBV27 and TRBJ2-3; possible D gene TRBD2, 5 bases. From germline, CDR1 is MNHEY and CDR2 SMNVEV (reference sequence). The germline V and J ends were trimmed by 3 bases and 4 bases, with 8 bases remaining between them. This CDR3 region has 13 residues. The CDR3 reads CASSFTRADTQYF. CDR3 sequence (DNA): TGTGCCAGCAGTTTCACTAGAGCAGATACGCAGTATTTT.

The chain has TRBV4-1 and TRBJ1-2; tentative D call: TRBD1 (5 bases). Germline CDR1 and CDR2: MGHRA and YSYEKL. Trimming pared 1 base from V and 4 bases from J, leaving 13 bases between. This CDR3 spans 15 amino acids. Here the CDR3 reads CASSQAEGVAYGYTF. The CDR3 DNA follows: TGCGCCAGCAGCCAAGCAGAAGGGGTGGCCTATGGCTACACCTTC.

The chain recombines TRBV6-2 or TRBV6-3 with TRBJ1-4; D perhaps matches TRBD1 (5 bases). The CDR3 covers 14 residues. Deletions cut 5 bases from V and 1 base from J, with 8 bases between. Germline CDR1 and CDR2: MNHEY and SVGEGT. The CDR3 DNA reads TGTGCCAGCAGTCGACAGCAAACTAATGAAAAACTGTTTTTT. Translated, it gives CASSRQQTNEKLFF.

The rearrangement joins TRBV7-8 to TRBJ2-1; tentative D call: TRBD2 (6 bases). Trimming left V 5 bases short and J 13 bases short, with 24 bases between. CDR1 and CDR2 from the germline V gene are SGHVS and FQNEAQ. The CDR3 totals 15 residues. CDR3 sequence (DNA): TGTGCCAGCAGCCATGGACTATACAGTGTGGTGGGACAGTTCTTC. Residues: CASSHGLYSVVGQFF.

The genes are TRBV9 and TRBJ1-2; TRBD1 is a possible D gene (5 bases). CDR3 size: 14 residues. Germline-derived CDR1 and CDR2 are SGDLS and YYNGEE. The V and J ends lost 4 bases and 8 bases respectively, with 18 bases between them. Written as DNA, the CDR3 is TGTGCCAGCAGCCCAGACCAAGGGGCTCGAGGCTACACCTTC. As protein: CASSPDQGARGYTF.